The rows below give T cell receptor beta chains drawn from one sample of a study of shared clonotypes between healthy human individuals. Data came from immunoSEQ multiplex PCR; TCRdb stores just in-frame clones and leaves some out. The table shows 1,500,000 or so clones, with roughly 98.5% occurring only once. Sequences were obtained from naive CD4+ T cells sorted from blood. The receptors were gathered from a man aged 25 to 40 in good health. CDR3s include the opening cysteine and the closing phenylalanine or tryptophan. The D gene is left open where the match is weak. Where a row states a size, it is once, few, many or the class of an expanded clone; other rows omit it.

D: TRBD1; size: .; J: TRBJ2-7; V: TRBV7-8; CDR3: CASSLGTGSYEQYF; DNA: TGTGCCAGCAGCTTAGGGACAGGATCCTACGAGCAGTACTTC
D: .; size: .; J: TRBJ2-7; V: TRBV6-1; CDR3: CAITDSPYEQYF; DNA: TGTGCCATCACCGACAGCCCCTACGAGCAGTACTTC
D: .; size: .; J: TRBJ2-5; V: TRBV18; CDR3: CASSPPGLSRGTQYF; DNA: TGTGCCAGCTCACCCCCCGGGCTCAGCAGGGGGACCCAGTACTTC
D: .; size: .; J: TRBJ2-1; V: TRBV6-1; CDR3: CASSVSLGNEQFF; DNA: TGTGCCAGCAGTGTATCCCTCGGCAATGAGCAGTTCTTC
D: .; size: .; J: TRBJ1-1; V: TRBV6-1; CDR3: CASSVASLNTEAFF; DNA: TGTGCCAGCAGTGTGGCCAGCCTGAACACTGAAGCTTTCTTT
D: .; size: .; J: TRBJ1-5; V: TRBV28; CDR3: CASSLNILQPQHF; DNA: TGTGCCAGCAGTTTAAATATTCTTCAGCCCCAGCATTTT
D: .; size: .; J: TRBJ1-1; V: TRBV7-9; CDR3: CASSFGASEAFF; DNA: TGTGCCAGCAGCTTTGGGGCCTCTGAAGCTTTCTTT
D: .; size: once; J: TRBJ2-5; V: TRBV19; CDR3: CASSLTGGARETQYF; DNA: TGTGCCAGTAGTTTAACAGGTGGGGCAAGGGAGACCCAGTACTTC
D: TRBD2; size: .; J: TRBJ2-7; V: TRBV9; CDR3: CASSPTSGPGYEQYF; DNA: TGTGCCAGCAGCCCTACTAGCGGGCCAGGCTACGAGCAGTACTTC
D: .; size: .; J: TRBJ2-3; V: TRBV18; CDR3: CASSPRVQDTGVSSTDTQYF; DNA: TGTGCCAGCTCACCAAGGGTGCAAGATACAGGCGTATCTAGCACAGATACGCAGTATTTT
D: TRBD1; size: once; J: TRBJ2-4; V: TRBV5-1; CDR3: CASSHGTVAKNIQYF; DNA: TGCGCCAGCAGCCACGGGACAGTGGCCAAAAACATTCAGTACTTC
D: TRBD1; size: .; J: TRBJ2-7; V: TRBV6-1; CDR3: CASSDRQGGAYEQYF; DNA: TGTGCCAGCAGTGACCGACAGGGGGGAGCCTACGAGCAGTACTTC
D: TRBD2; size: .; J: TRBJ2-7; V: TRBV2; CDR3: CASSASGNTYEQYF; DNA: TGTGCCAGCAGTGCTAGCGGCAACACCTACGAGCAGTACTTC
D: .; size: .; J: TRBJ1-1; V: TRBV5-5; CDR3: CASSWDGDTEAFF; DNA: TGTGCCAGCAGCTGGGATGGGGACACTGAAGCTTTCTTT
D: .; size: .; J: TRBJ2-3; V: TRBV6-6; CDR3: CASSYGHRGTDTQYF; DNA: TGTGCCAGCAGTTACGGGCACAGGGGCACAGATACGCAGTATTTT
D: TRBD1; size: .; J: TRBJ2-1; V: TRBV5-6; CDR3: CASWTGRGEQFF; DNA: TGTGCCAGCTGGACAGGGCGAGGTGAGCAGTTCTTC
D: .; size: .; J: TRBJ2-2; V: TRBV6-6; CDR3: CASRDFGELFF; DNA: TGTGCCAGCAGAGACTTCGGGGAGCTGTTTTTT
D: TRBD1; size: .; J: TRBJ1-2; V: TRBV29-1; CDR3: CSVETGVGYGYTF; DNA: TGCAGCGTGGAGACAGGGGTGGGCTATGGCTACACCTTC
D: TRBD1; size: .; J: TRBJ2-7; V: TRBV7-8; CDR3: CASGGTGNMREQYF; DNA: TGTGCCAGCGGTGGGACAGGTAACATGCGCGAGCAGTACTTC
D: .; size: .; J: TRBJ2-3; V: TRBV29-1; CDR3: CSVDPISSADTQYF; DNA: TGCAGCGTTGATCCAATCTCATCAGCAGATACGCAGTATTTT
D: TRBD1; size: .; J: TRBJ2-7; V: TRBV10-3; CDR3: CAISDMGQGSYEQYF; DNA: TGTGCCATCAGCGATATGGGACAGGGGAGCTACGAGCAGTACTTC
D: TRBD2; size: .; J: TRBJ2-7; V: TRBV18; CDR3: CASSPLTSSSYEQYF; DNA: TGTGCCAGCTCACCACTGACTAGCAGCTCCTACGAGCAGTACTTC